This passage covers 9 T cell receptor beta chains from one sample sequenced in a study of blood T cell repertoires in COVID-19. Data came from immunoSEQ multiplex PCR; TCRdb stores just in-frame clones and leaves some out. The sample shows fewer than 300,000 clones, 82% of them seen only once. Input material: PBMCs or T cells enriched from blood (not recorded which). All receptors come from a man aged 40-49 years who had been exposed to COVID-19.

The gene calls are TRBV11-3 and TRBJ1-3, with a possible D match to TRBD1 (5 bases). The germline V gene has CDR1 SGHNT and CDR2 YENEEA. This CDR3 spans 17 amino acids. V was pared by 5 bases and J by 3 bases, with 20 bases between. CDR3 in DNA: TGTGCCAGCAGCGGTATTGGGCAAGGGGCAGGTGGAAACACCATATATTTT. Its protein is CASSGIGQGAGGNTIYF.

This clone has only a few counts. The chain joins TRBV7-8 to TRBJ2-1; D is possibly TRBD2 (5 bases). This CDR3 region has 16 residues. V was cut by 4 bases and J by 2 bases, with 15 bases left in between. Germline lookup yields CDR1 SGHVS and CDR2 FQNEAQ. The CDR3 here is CASSSYWTHAYNEQFF. The DNA of the CDR3 is TGTGCCAGCAGCTCATACTGGACTCATGCCTACAATGAGCAGTTCTTC.

This clone was found once. The chain carries TRBV10-1 and TRBJ2-5; 9 nucleotides agree with TRBD1. V lost 5 bases, J lost 3 bases, and 7 bases stayed unmatched. The germline gives CDR1 WNHNN, CDR2 SYGVQD (reference sequence). This CDR3 has 15 amino acids. The CDR3 nucleotides are TGCGCCAGCAGTTCGGACAGGGGAATCGAAGAGACCCAGTACTTC. Its protein product is CASSSDRGIEETQYF.

This chain joins TRBV6-5 and TRBJ2-2; tentative D call: TRBD1 (6 bases). The CDR3 length is 13 residues. V lost 10 bases and J 7 bases, leaving 16 bases between the germline ends. In germline, CDR1 is MNHEY, CDR2 SVGAGI. CDR3: CATSTGYVGELFF. In DNA, the CDR3 is TGTGCCACCTCCACAGGGTACGTCGGGGAGCTGTTTTTT.

This chain joins TRBV30 and TRBJ1-2; D unresolved. This CDR3 has 13 residues. Germline V gene sequence: CDR1 GTSNPN, CDR2 SVGIG (reference sequence). The V end lost 0 bases, the J end lost 4 bases, and 9 bases lay between the germline ends. This chain's CDR3 is CAWSVRDGYGYTF. The CDR3 DNA follows: TGTGCCTGGAGTGTGCGCGATGGCTATGGCTACACCTTC.

This sequence joins TRBV30 and TRBJ2-1; 11 nucleotides line up with TRBD2. There are 13 residues in the CDR3. Germline V gives CDR1 GTSNPN, CDR2 SVGIG (reference sequence). V lost 2 bases and J lost 13; bases outside the gene matches: 7. The DNA of the CDR3 is TGTGCCTGGAGTTCTAGCGGGGGGATGAGACAGTTCTTC. Protein product: CAWSSSGGMRQFF. The full variable domain, completed using reference TRBV30 and TRBJ2-1, is SQTIHQWPATLVQPVGSPLSLECTVEGTSNPNLYWYRQAAGRGLQLLFYSVGIGQISSEVPQNLSASRPQDRQFILSSKKLLLSDSGFYLCAWSSSGGMRQFFGPGTRLTVL.

The chain has TRBV13 and TRBJ2-7; 7 nucleotides line up with TRBD1. V lost 2 bases and J lost 3; bases outside the gene matches: 7. CDR3 size: 15 residues. From germline, CDR1 is PRHDT and CDR2 FYEKMQ (reference sequence). Here the CDR3 reads CASSLRGRQGYEQYF. In DNA, the CDR3 is TGTGCCAGCAGCTTAAGGGGGCGCCAGGGCTACGAGCAGTACTTC.

The genes are TRBV11-2 and TRBJ2-2; D is possibly TRBD2 (5 bases). This CDR3 is 14 amino acids long. Germline CDR1 is SGHAT and CDR2 is FQNNGV. Trimming took 5 bases from V and 6 from J, leaving 13 bases between them. CDR3 residues: CASSETSFPGELFF. Written as DNA, the CDR3 is TGTGCCAGCAGCGAAACTAGTTTCCCCGGGGAGCTGTTTTTT.

V is TRBV11-2 and J is TRBJ1-5; D is possibly TRBD1 (5 bases). This CDR3 comprises 13 residues. Per germline, CDR1 SGHAT and CDR2 FQNNGV. V was trimmed by 5 bases and J by 5 bases, leaving 10 bases between them. The DNA for the CDR3 is TGTGCCAGCAGCCGGGGGAGATATCAGCCCCAGCATTTT. As protein: CASSRGRYQPQHF.